This note documents a single T cell receptor beta chain sequence. As processed by the authors: Reference gene primer amplification yielded estimated nucleated cell counts. Only in-frame clones appear in the TCRdb table, and some are missing; sequencing was by immunoSEQ multiplex PCR. From that table come the V and J calls and clone size; the DNA was used to work out D and trimming. Of roughly 98,000 clones in the sample, roughly 80% were seen once. V lost 4 bases, J lost 6 bases, and 5 bases stayed unmatched. Germline loops: CDR1 SNHLY, CDR2 FYNNEI. The CDR3 runs 15 residues. This sample is part of a study of blood T cell repertoires in COVID-19. On the study more broadly: COVID-19 samples from acute and convalescent phases originated in the United States, Italy and Spain. The analysed material was cDNA or gDNA that came from T cells, B-cell-depleted T cells, or PBMCs.

This rearrangement joins TRBV2 to TRBJ1-6; 8 nucleotides agree with TRBD1. The TCR sequence derives from a woman between 65 and 79 years old with active or convalescent COVID-19. Sample: peripheral blood. CDR3 sequence: CASSGPTGVNSPLHF. The CDR3 DNA follows: TGTGCCAGCAGTGGCCCGACAGGGGTTAATTCACCCCTCCACTTT.